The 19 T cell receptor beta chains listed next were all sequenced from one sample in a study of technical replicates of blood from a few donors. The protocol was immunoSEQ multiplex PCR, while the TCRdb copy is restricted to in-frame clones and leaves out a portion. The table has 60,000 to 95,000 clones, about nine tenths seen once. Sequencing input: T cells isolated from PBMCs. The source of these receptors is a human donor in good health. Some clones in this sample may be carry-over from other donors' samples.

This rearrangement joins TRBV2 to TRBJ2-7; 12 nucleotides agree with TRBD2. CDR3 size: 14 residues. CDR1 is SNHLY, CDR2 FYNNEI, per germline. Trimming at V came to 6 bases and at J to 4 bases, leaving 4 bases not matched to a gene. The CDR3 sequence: CASRATSGRYEQYF. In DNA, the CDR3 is TGTGCCAGCAGGGCGACTAGCGGGAGATACGAGCAGTACTTC.

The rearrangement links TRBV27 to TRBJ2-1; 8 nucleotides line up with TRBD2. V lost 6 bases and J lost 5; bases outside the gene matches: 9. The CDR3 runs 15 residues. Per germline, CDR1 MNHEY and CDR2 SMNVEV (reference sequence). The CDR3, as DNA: TGTGCCAGCAGCCAACTAGCGGTAGTGAACAATGAGCAGTTCTTC. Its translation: CASSQLAVVNNEQFF.

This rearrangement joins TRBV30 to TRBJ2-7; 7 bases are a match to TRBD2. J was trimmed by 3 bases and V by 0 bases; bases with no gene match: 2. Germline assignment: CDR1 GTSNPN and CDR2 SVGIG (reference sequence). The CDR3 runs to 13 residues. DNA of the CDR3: TGTGCCTGGAGTGTCCCGGGGGGCTACGAGCAGTACTTC. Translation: CAWSVPGGYEQYF.

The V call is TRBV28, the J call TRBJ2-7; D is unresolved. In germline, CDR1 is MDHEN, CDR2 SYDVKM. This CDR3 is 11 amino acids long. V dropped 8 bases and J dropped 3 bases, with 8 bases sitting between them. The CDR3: CASSLVYEQYF. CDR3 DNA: TGTGCCAGCTCGTTAGTCTACGAGCAGTACTTC.

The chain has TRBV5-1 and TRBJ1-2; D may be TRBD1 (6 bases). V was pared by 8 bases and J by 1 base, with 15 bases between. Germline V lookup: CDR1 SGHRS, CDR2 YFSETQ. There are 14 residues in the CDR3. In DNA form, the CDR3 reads TGCGCCAGTAGCATACAGGGAGATAACTATGGCTACACCTTC. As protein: CASSIQGDNYGYTF.

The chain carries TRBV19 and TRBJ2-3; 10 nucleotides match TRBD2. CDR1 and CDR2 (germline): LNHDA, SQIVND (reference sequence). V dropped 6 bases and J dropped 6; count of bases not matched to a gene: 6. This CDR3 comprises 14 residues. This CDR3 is CASRVAGGMDTQYF. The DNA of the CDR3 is TGTGCCAGTAGGGTAGCGGGAGGTATGGATACGCAGTATTTT.

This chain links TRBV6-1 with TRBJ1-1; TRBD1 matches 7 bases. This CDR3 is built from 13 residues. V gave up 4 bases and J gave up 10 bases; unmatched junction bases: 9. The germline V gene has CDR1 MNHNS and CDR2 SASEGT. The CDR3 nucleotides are TGTGCCAGCAGTGCCGAAGGGGGCACCGGAGCTTTCTTT. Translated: CASSAEGGTGAFF.

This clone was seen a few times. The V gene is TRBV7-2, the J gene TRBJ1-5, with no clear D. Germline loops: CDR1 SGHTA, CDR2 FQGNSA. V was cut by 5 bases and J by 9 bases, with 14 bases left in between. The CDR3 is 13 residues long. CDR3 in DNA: TGTGCCAGCAGCCCCGTCATAGAGCGGCCCCAGCATTTT. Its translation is CASSPVIERPQHF.

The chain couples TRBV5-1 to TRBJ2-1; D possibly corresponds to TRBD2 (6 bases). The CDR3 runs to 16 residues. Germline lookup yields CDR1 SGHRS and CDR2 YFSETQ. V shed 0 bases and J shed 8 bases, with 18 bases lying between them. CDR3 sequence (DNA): TGCGCCAGCAGCTTGGTTCCGGCCGGGGGTTGGGATGAGCAGTTCTTC. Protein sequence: CASSLVPAGGWDEQFF.

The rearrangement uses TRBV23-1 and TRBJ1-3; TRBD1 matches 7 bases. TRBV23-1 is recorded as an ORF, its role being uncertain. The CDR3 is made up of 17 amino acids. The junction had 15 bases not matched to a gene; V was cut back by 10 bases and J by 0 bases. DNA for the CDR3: TGCGCCACTTTGGGGACAGTCAAACCCTTCTCTGGAAACACCATATATTTT. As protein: CATLGTVKPFSGNTIYF.

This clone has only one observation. The chain's CDR3 is CASSLGEVRYTGELFF. DNA for the CDR3: TGTGCCAGCAGCTTAGGGGAGGTTAGATACACCGGGGAGCTGTTTTTT. The J gene is TRBJ2-2, the V gene TRBV7-9; tentative D call: TRBD2 (6 bases). This CDR3 has 16 amino acids. V shed 1 base and J shed 3 bases, with 12 bases lying between them. CDR1 SEHNR and CDR2 FQNEAQ come from the germline V gene (reference sequence).

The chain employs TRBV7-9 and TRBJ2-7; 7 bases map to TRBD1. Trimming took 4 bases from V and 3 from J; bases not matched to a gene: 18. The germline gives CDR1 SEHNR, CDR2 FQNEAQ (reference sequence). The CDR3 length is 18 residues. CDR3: CASSSSTGAPKEFYEQYF. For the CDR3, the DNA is TGTGCCAGCAGCTCATCCACAGGGGCCCCTAAGGAATTCTACGAGCAGTACTTC.

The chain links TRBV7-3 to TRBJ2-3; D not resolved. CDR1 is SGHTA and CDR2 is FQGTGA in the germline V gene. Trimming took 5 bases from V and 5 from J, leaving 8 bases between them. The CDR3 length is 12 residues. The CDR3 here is CASSPPGDTQYF. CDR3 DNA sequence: TGTGCCAGCAGCCCTCCAGGAGATACGCAGTATTTT.

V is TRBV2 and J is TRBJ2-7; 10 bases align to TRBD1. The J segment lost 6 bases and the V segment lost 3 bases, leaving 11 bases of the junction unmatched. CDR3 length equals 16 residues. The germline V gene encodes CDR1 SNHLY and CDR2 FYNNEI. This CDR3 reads CASSDPGTGDLSEQYF. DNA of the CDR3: TGTGCCAGCAGTGACCCCGGGACAGGGGATCTCTCCGAGCAGTACTTC.

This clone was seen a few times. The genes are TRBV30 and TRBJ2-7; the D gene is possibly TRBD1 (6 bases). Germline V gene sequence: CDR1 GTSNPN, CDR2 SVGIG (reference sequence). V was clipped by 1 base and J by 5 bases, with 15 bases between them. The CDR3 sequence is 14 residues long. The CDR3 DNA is TGTGCCTGGAGTGACCCGGGACATCTCAACGAGCAGTACTTC. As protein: CAWSDPGHLNEQYF.

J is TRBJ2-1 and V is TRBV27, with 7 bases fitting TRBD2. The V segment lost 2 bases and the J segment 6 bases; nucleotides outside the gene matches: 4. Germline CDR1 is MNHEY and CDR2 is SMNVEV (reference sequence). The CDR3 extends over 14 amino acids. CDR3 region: CASSLAGDSNEQFF. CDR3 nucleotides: TGTGCCAGCAGTTTAGCGGGAGATTCCAATGAGCAGTTCTTC.

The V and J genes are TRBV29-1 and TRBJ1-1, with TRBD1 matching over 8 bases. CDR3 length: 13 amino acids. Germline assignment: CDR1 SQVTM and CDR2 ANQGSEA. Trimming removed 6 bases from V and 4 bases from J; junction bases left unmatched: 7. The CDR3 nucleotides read TGCAGCGTCGAAAGGGGGACAGGCACTGAAGCTTTCTTT. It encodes CSVERGTGTEAFF.

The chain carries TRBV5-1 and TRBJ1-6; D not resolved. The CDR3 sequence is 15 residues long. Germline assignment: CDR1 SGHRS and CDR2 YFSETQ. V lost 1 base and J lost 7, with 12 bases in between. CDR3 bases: TGCGCCAGCAGCTTGTGGGAGTTGGGGAATTCACCCCTCCACTTT. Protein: CASSLWELGNSPLHF.

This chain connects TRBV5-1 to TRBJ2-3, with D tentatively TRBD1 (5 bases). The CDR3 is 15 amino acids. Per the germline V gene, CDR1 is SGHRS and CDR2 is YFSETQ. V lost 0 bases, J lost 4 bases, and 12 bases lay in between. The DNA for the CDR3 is TGCGCCAGCAGCTTGGGGTTTGGGGCCCCAGATACGCAGTATTTT. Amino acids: CASSLGFGAPDTQYF. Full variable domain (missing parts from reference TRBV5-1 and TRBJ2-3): KAGVTQTPRYLIKTRGQQVTLSCSPISGHRSVSWYQQTPGQGLQFLFEYFSETQRNKGNFPGRFSGRQFSNSRSEMNVSTLELGDSALYLCASSLGFGAPDTQYFGPGTRLTVL.